These T cell receptor beta chains were read from a single sample in a study of blood T cell repertoires in COVID-19. Data came from immunoSEQ multiplex PCR; TCRdb stores just in-frame clones and leaves some out. This sample has roughly 150,000 clones, with over 85% found just once. The sequenced material came from peripheral blood. The origin of the receptors is a woman aged 55 to 70 with COVID-19, enrolled during active disease. CDR3s include the opening cysteine and the closing phenylalanine or tryptophan. Each record gives: D gene, J gene, CDR3 length, V gene, clone size, CDR3 protein, CDR3 DNA. D genes are given only for firm matches. Size is omitted from some rows. Given values are once, few, many or a class for expanded clones.

D: NA; J: TRBJ1-1; length: 14; V: TRBV18; size: NA; CDR3: CASSPQIVNTEAFF; DNA: TGTGCCAGCTCACCACAAATAGTTAACACTGAAGCTTTCTTT
D: NA; J: TRBJ2-2; length: 15; V: TRBV5-6; size: few; CDR3: CASSLIRMNTGELFF; DNA: TGTGCCAGCAGCTTGATCAGGATGAACACCGGGGAGCTGTTTTTT
D: NA; J: TRBJ1-1; length: 13; V: TRBV11-2; size: NA; CDR3: CASSLAMNTEAFF; DNA: TGTGCCAGCAGCTTAGCCATGAACACTGAAGCTTTCTTT
D: TRBD1; J: TRBJ2-1; length: 12; V: TRBV6-5; size: NA; CDR3: CASSRTGNEQFF; DNA: TGTGCCAGCAGTAGGACAGGGAATGAGCAGTTCTTC
D: NA; J: TRBJ1-2; length: 11; V: TRBV28; size: NA; CDR3: CASISNYGYTF; DNA: TGTGCCAGCATTAGTAACTATGGCTACACCTTC
D: NA; J: TRBJ1-2; length: 12; V: TRBV10-3; size: NA; CDR3: CAITADNYGYTF; DNA: TGTGCCATCACGGCGGATAACTATGGCTACACCTTC
D: NA; J: TRBJ1-6; length: 15; V: TRBV18; size: NA; CDR3: CASSPRSGDISPLHF; DNA: TGTGCCAGCTCACCACGTTCGGGTGATATTTCACCCCTCCACTTT
D: TRBD2; J: TRBJ2-1; length: 16; V: TRBV3-1/TRBV3-2; size: NA; CDR3: CASSPSRAGGRHEQFF; DNA: TGTGCCAGCAGCCCAAGTCGTGCGGGGGGTCGACATGAGCAGTTCTTC
D: NA; J: TRBJ1-4; length: 14; V: TRBV2; size: NA; CDR3: CASSERQGWEKLFF; DNA: TGTGCCAGCAGTGAAAGGCAGGGGTGGGAAAAACTGTTTTTT
D: NA; J: TRBJ2-1; length: 16; V: TRBV5-1; size: NA; CDR3: CASSYRESNSYNEQFF; DNA: TGCGCCAGCAGCTATCGGGAGTCAAACTCCTACAATGAGCAGTTCTTC
D: TRBD1; J: TRBJ1-1; length: 15; V: TRBV19; size: NA; CDR3: CASSAQFRDSTEAFF; DNA: TGTGCCAGTAGTGCACAATTCCGGGACAGCACTGAAGCTTTCTTT
D: TRBD1; J: TRBJ2-2; length: 14; V: TRBV7-2; size: NA; CDR3: CASSTTGLSGELFF; DNA: TGTGCCAGCAGCACGACAGGGTTATCAGGGGAGCTGTTTTTT
D: NA; J: TRBJ2-4; length: 17; V: TRBV9; size: NA; CDR3: CASSMNPRSGAKNIQYF; DNA: TGTGCCAGCAGCATGAATCCCAGGTCGGGGGCCAAAAACATTCAGTACTTC
D: NA; J: TRBJ1-1; length: 13; V: TRBV3-1/TRBV3-2; size: NA; CDR3: CASSQTRDTEAFF; DNA: TGTGCCAGCAGCCAGACTAGGGACACTGAAGCTTTCTTT
D: NA; J: TRBJ1-2; length: 13; V: TRBV6-5; size: NA; CDR3: CASSQGHSYGYTF; DNA: TGTGCCAGCAGCCAAGGACACTCCTATGGCTACACCTTC
D: NA; J: TRBJ1-1; length: 17; V: TRBV3-1/TRBV3-2; size: NA; CDR3: CASSQDRLVPGSTEAFF; DNA: TGTGCCAGCAGCCAAGATCGATTAGTCCCCGGGAGCACTGAAGCTTTCTTT
D: NA; J: TRBJ1-1; length: 16; V: TRBV5-6; size: NA; CDR3: CASGVGGRTSGTEAFF; DNA: TGTGCCAGCGGAGTCGGGGGGCGAACTTCGGGGACTGAAGCTTTCTTT
D: TRBD1; J: TRBJ1-3; length: 15; V: TRBV27; size: once; CDR3: CASPRRDSSGNTIYF; DNA: TGTGCCAGCCCCCGAAGGGACAGCTCTGGAAACACCATATATTTT
D: TRBD1; J: TRBJ1-3; length: 18; V: TRBV5-1; size: NA; CDR3: CASTEGAFSPISGNTIYF; DNA: TGCGCCAGCACCGAGGGGGCTTTTAGCCCGATCTCTGGAAACACCATATATTTT
D: NA; J: TRBJ2-7; length: 16; V: TRBV19; size: NA; CDR3: CASSILLTARSYEQYF; DNA: TGTGCCAGTAGTATTTTATTGACAGCCCGTTCCTACGAGCAGTACTTC
D: NA; J: TRBJ1-2; length: 15; V: TRBV6-1; size: NA; CDR3: CASSEPQGWSYGYTF; DNA: TGTGCCAGCAGTGAACCCCAGGGATGGAGCTATGGCTACACCTTC
D: TRBD1; J: TRBJ1-1; length: 14; V: TRBV4-2; size: few; CDR3: CASSQGQGYTEAFF; DNA: TGTGCCAGCAGCCAAGGACAGGGCTACACTGAAGCTTTCTTT
D: NA; J: TRBJ1-2; length: 11; V: TRBV6-4; size: NA; CDR3: CASRKGYGYTF; DNA: TGTGCCAGCAGAAAGGGGTATGGCTACACCTTC
D: TRBD2; J: TRBJ2-3; length: 17; V: TRBV5-1; size: NA; CDR3: CASSLGGLAASTDTQYF; DNA: TGCGCCAGCAGCCTGGGAGGACTAGCGGCTAGCACAGATACGCAGTATTTT
D: TRBD1; J: TRBJ1-6; length: 15; V: TRBV7-9; size: NA; CDR3: CASSLAGTGRSPLHF; DNA: TGTGCCAGCAGCTTAGCCGGGACAGGGAGGTCACCCCTCCACTTT
D: TRBD2; J: TRBJ2-2; length: 15; V: TRBV6-2/TRBV6-3; size: NA; CDR3: CASSYAGGSTGELFF; DNA: TGTGCCAGCAGTTATGCGGGGGGTAGCACCGGGGAGCTGTTTTTT
D: NA; J: TRBJ1-3; length: 13; V: TRBV7-9; size: NA; CDR3: CASSLRSEAAIYF; DNA: TGTGCCAGCAGCTTAAGGAGCGAGGCTGCCATATATTTT
D: TRBD1; J: TRBJ1-3; length: 20; V: TRBV10-2; size: NA; CDR3: CASSRLGQPYLPSSGNTIYF; DNA: TGCGCCAGCAGCCGCTTGGGACAGCCTTATCTCCCGAGCTCTGGAAACACCATATATTTT
D: TRBD1; J: TRBJ1-5; length: 15; V: TRBV6-5; size: NA; CDR3: CASSHNRGPNQPQHF; DNA: TGTGCCAGCAGTCATAACAGGGGACCCAATCAGCCCCAGCATTTT
D: NA; J: TRBJ2-7; length: 13; V: TRBV12-3/TRBV12-4; size: NA; CDR3: CASSLRFAYEQYF; DNA: TGTGCCAGCAGTTTACGGTTCGCCTACGAGCAGTACTTC
D: NA; J: TRBJ1-2; length: 15; V: TRBV4-1; size: NA; CDR3: CASSQAENRADGYTF; DNA: TGCGCCAGCAGCCAAGCCGAGAACAGGGCAGACGGCTACACCTTC
D: NA; J: TRBJ1-2; length: 16; V: TRBV5-1; size: NA; CDR3: CASSLGTGPANYGYTF; DNA: TGCGCCAGCAGCTTGGGAACAGGGCCCGCTAACTATGGCTACACCTTC
D: NA; J: TRBJ1-1; length: 14; V: TRBV11-2; size: NA; CDR3: CASSLDLGGTEAFF; DNA: TGTGCCAGCAGCTTAGATCTAGGCGGGACTGAAGCTTTCTTT
D: TRBD1; J: TRBJ2-7; length: 12; V: TRBV14; size: once; CDR3: CASSPRGRLQYF; DNA: TGTGCCAGCAGCCCGAGGGGGCGTCTGCAGTACTTC
D: TRBD1; J: TRBJ1-2; length: 13; V: TRBV12-3/TRBV12-4; size: NA; CDR3: CASSTGANYGYTF; DNA: TGTGCCAGCAGTACAGGGGCAAACTATGGCTACACCTTC
D: NA; J: TRBJ1-1; length: 11; V: TRBV6-1; size: NA; CDR3: CASSEGGGAFF; DNA: TGTGCCAGCAGTGAAGGCGGGGGAGCTTTCTTT
D: NA; J: TRBJ1-1; length: 14; V: TRBV11-1; size: NA; CDR3: CASSLEQGNTEAFF; DNA: TGTGCCAGCAGCTTAGAACAGGGGAACACTGAAGCTTTCTTT
D: TRBD1; J: TRBJ2-7; length: 14; V: TRBV27; size: NA; CDR3: CASAQTGQPYEQYF; DNA: TGTGCCAGCGCCCAAACGGGACAGCCCTACGAGCAGTACTTC